The 25 T cell receptor beta chains below come from one sample, sequenced in a study of blood T cell repertoires in COVID-19. Clones were read by immunoSEQ multiplex PCR, and TCRdb kept only the in-frame ones, dropping some. Among some 130,000 clones listed, 75% to 90% were seen once. The sequencing sample was made of PBMCs or T cells enriched from blood (not recorded which). The receptors were sampled from a man aged 25-40 years who had recovered from COVID-19.

V and J are TRBV28 and TRBJ2-5; D is perhaps TRBD1 (6 bases). CDR3 length: 16 amino acids. V was clipped by 4 bases and J by 2 bases, with 17 bases between them. From germline, CDR1 is MDHEN and CDR2 SYDVKM. CDR3 DNA: TGTGCCAGCAGTTCCTCCGACAGGATAAATCAAGAGACCCAGTACTTC. It yields the protein CASSSSDRINQETQYF.

This chain links TRBV10-1 with TRBJ2-2; D perhaps matches TRBD1 (6 bases). V dropped 6 bases and J dropped 3 bases, with 8 bases sitting between them. The CDR3 loop spans 13 amino acids. In germline, CDR1 is WNHNN, CDR2 SYGVQD (reference sequence). CDR3 nucleotides: TGCGCCAGCAGGGACAGCTACACCGGGGAGCTGTTTTTT. The encoded protein is CASRDSYTGELFF.

This chain joins TRBV19 and TRBJ1-5, with TRBD1 identical over 8 bases. Germline V gene data show CDR1 as LNHDA and CDR2 as SQIVND (reference sequence). The CDR3 length is 16 residues. Trimming cost V 7 bases and J 0 bases; bases outside gene matches: 8. CDR3 coding DNA: TGTGCCAGTATTCAGAGCCAGGGGGCTAGCAATCAGCCCCAGCATTTT. Residues: CASIQSQGASNQPQHF.

The chain joins TRBV21-1 to TRBJ2-7; the table assigns TRBD2, which was not confirmed against the DNA. TRBV21-1 is a documented pseudogene. The CDR3 has 14 residues. This CDR3 reads CASRQRVCSYEQYF. The CDR3 region has the DNA TGTGCCAGCAGACAGCGGGTCTGCTCCTACGAGCAGTACTTC.

The chain links TRBV6-5 to TRBJ1-1; 7 nucleotides line up with TRBD1. The CDR3 contains 13 residues. Germline CDR1 and CDR2: MNHEY and SVGAGI. Losses at the gene ends were 10 bases for V and 4 bases for J; bases not matched to a gene: 9. The CDR3 loop reads CAILAGDSTEAFF. The CDR3 DNA follows: TGTGCCATCCTAGCGGGGGACAGCACTGAAGCTTTCTTT.

The J gene is TRBJ1-1, the V gene TRBV29-1; D remains ambiguous. This CDR3 has 13 residues. CDR1 and CDR2 from the germline V gene are SQVTM and ANQGSEA. CDR3 nucleotides: TGCAGTGCCCGCCTTCACATGAACACTGAAGCTTTCTTT. Amino acids: CSARLHMNTEAFF.

The gene calls are TRBV2 and TRBJ1-5, with a weak D call TRBD1 (6 bases). CDR3 length: 14 amino acids. The V gene's germline CDR1 is SNHLY and CDR2 FYNNEI. V lost 10 bases to trimming and J lost 0 bases, with 13 bases between them. CDR3 DNA: TGTGCCACCTCGACAGGATATAGCAATCAGCCCCAGCATTTT. This encodes CATSTGYSNQPQHF. Full variable domain (outside the CDR3, taken from reference TRBV2 and TRBJ1-5): EPEVTQTPSHQVTQMGQEVILRCVPISNHLYFYWYRQILGQKVEFLVSFYNNEISEKSEIFDDQFSVERPDGSNFTLKIRSTKLEDSAMYFCATSTGYSNQPQHFGDGTRLSIL.

The chain recombines TRBV9 with TRBJ1-3; 11 bases agree with TRBD1. This CDR3 region has 16 residues. V lost 0 bases, J lost 4 bases, and 3 bases stayed unmatched. CDR1 is SGDLS, CDR2 YYNGEE, per germline. The CDR3 nucleotides are TGTGCCAGCAGCGTAGTCCGGACAGGGGGCGGAAACACCATATATTTT. Protein product: CASSVVRTGGGNTIYF.

This clone occurred once. This rearrangement joins TRBV6-2 or TRBV6-3 to TRBJ2-2; TRBD1 is a possible D gene (6 bases). The CDR3 covers 16 residues. The germline gives CDR1 MNHEY, CDR2 SVGEGT. Trimming pared 3 bases from V and 0 bases from J, leaving 11 bases between. The DNA for the CDR3 is TGTGCCAGCAGTTATTTGGGGGCAACGAACACCGGGGAGCTGTTTTTT. It encodes CASSYLGATNTGELFF.

The chain links TRBV7-9 to TRBJ2-7; 8 positions agree with TRBD1. The J segment lost 9 bases and the V segment lost 4 bases, leaving 11 bases of the junction unmatched. Germline V CDR1 and CDR2: SEHNR, FQNEAQ (reference sequence). The CDR3 totals 14 residues. The CDR3 loop is CASSSQGAGSGQYF. Here the CDR3 DNA reads TGTGCCAGCAGCTCCCAGGGGGCGGGATCCGGGCAGTACTTC.

This clone occurred once. The chain links TRBV7-9 to TRBJ1-4; the D gene is possibly TRBD1 (5 bases). The germline V gene has CDR1 SEHNR and CDR2 FQNEAQ (reference sequence). Trimming left V 2 bases short and J 8 bases short, with 15 bases between. The CDR3 consists of 15 residues. CDR3 nucleotides: TGTGCCAGCAGCTTAAGGCAGGGAAGTAGCGAAAAACTGTTTTTT. This codes for CASSLRQGSSEKLFF.

This chain uses TRBV2 with TRBJ1-5; D is unresolved. Per the germline V gene, CDR1 is SNHLY and CDR2 is FYNNEI. The CDR3 extends over 14 amino acids. Trimming stripped 1 base from V and 1 base from J, with 5 bases between. CDR3 sequence reads: CASSEGRSNQPQHF. In DNA form, the CDR3 reads TGTGCCAGCAGTGAAGGGAGGAGCAATCAGCCCCAGCATTTT.

This chain joins TRBV2 and TRBJ1-2; 7 nucleotides align to TRBD1. This CDR3 region has 15 residues. Germline V lookup: CDR1 SNHLY, CDR2 FYNNEI. With 2 bases clipped from V and 7 bases from J, the junction kept 10 bases outside the gene matches. CDR3: CASSELASGGIGYTF. The CDR3 DNA reads TGTGCCAGCAGTGAATTGGCGTCAGGGGGGATTGGCTACACCTTC.

This clone showed up just once. The rearrangement uses TRBV30 and TRBJ2-3, with TRBD2 matching over 14 bases. CDR1 GTSNPN and CDR2 SVGIG come from the germline V gene (reference sequence). The CDR3 length is 16 residues. With V trimmed by 4 bases and J by 7 bases, 10 bases remained unmatched. The CDR3 is CAWTTGLAGVANTQYF. CDR3 nucleotides: TGTGCCTGGACAACGGGACTAGCGGGAGTAGCGAATACGCAGTATTTT.

The genes are TRBV5-1 and TRBJ1-3; tentative D call: TRBD1 (5 bases). V lost 3 bases to trimming and J lost 1 base, with 14 bases between them. The CDR3 totals 16 residues. The germline V gene encodes CDR1 SGHRS and CDR2 YFSETQ. The CDR3 DNA follows: TGCGCCAGCAGCTCCGTGGAAGGGGCTTCTGGAAACACCATATATTTT. It specifies CASSSVEGASGNTIYF.

The V and J genes are TRBV19 and TRBJ2-7; 11 nucleotides match TRBD1. V shed 4 bases, J shed 4 bases, and the junction held 6 bases outside the gene matches. The CDR3 is 15 residues long. The germline V gene encodes CDR1 LNHDA and CDR2 SQIVND (reference sequence). CDR3 residues: CASSNFWDRGYEQYF. DNA for the CDR3: TGTGCCAGTAGTAATTTCTGGGACAGGGGGTACGAGCAGTACTTC.

The V gene is TRBV18, the J gene TRBJ2-3; weak D call: TRBD1 (5 bases). The CDR3 length is 16 residues. Per the germline V gene, CDR1 is KGHSH and CDR2 is LQKENI. V gave up 2 bases and J gave up 1 base, with 13 bases separating them. In DNA form, the CDR3 reads TGTGCCAGCTCACCAGGTCCAGGGTACGGCACAGATACGCAGTATTTT. This translates into CASSPGPGYGTDTQYF.

V usage is TRBV7-9 and J usage is TRBJ2-1; TRBD1 might be the D (6 bases). The CDR3 totals 16 residues. Germline CDR1 is SEHNR and CDR2 is FQNEAQ (reference sequence). V shed 1 base and J shed 3 bases, with 13 bases lying between them. CDR3 sequence: CASSLVAQGDYNEQFF. The CDR3 bases are TGTGCCAGCAGCTTAGTTGCACAGGGTGACTACAATGAGCAGTTCTTC.

The rearrangement joins TRBV7-8 to TRBJ1-2; 7 nucleotides match TRBD1. V shed 5 bases and J 6 bases; nucleotides not matched to a gene: 3. This CDR3 contains 12 residues. Per germline, CDR1 SGHVS and CDR2 FQNEAQ. The CDR3 is CASSPGGDGYTF. The CDR3 nucleotides are TGTGCCAGCAGCCCAGGGGGAGATGGCTACACCTTC.

A single count supports this clone. The rearrangement links TRBV6-5 to TRBJ2-6, with no clear D. The CDR3 is 15 residues long. V lost 4 bases, J lost 2 bases, and 9 bases lay in between. Germline V gives CDR1 MNHEY, CDR2 SVGAGI. The DNA for the CDR3 is TGTGCCAGCAGTTCAGAGACTCCTGGGGCCAACGTCCTGACTTTC. This codes for CASSSETPGANVLTF.

The V and J genes are TRBV19 and TRBJ2-2; TRBD1 is a possible D gene (5 bases). The CDR3 extends over 16 amino acids. Germline loops: CDR1 LNHDA, CDR2 SQIVND (reference sequence). Trimming removed 1 base at V and 1 base at J, with 10 bases between. CDR3 residues: CASSIAGLGNTGELFF. The CDR3 coding sequence is TGTGCCAGTAGTATAGCAGGGCTTGGGAACACCGGGGAGCTGTTTTTT.

The genes are TRBV5-1 and TRBJ2-1; D possibly corresponds to TRBD1 (5 bases). In germline, CDR1 is SGHRS, CDR2 YFSETQ. Trimming pared 0 bases from V and 0 bases from J, leaving 13 bases between. This CDR3 has 17 residues. CDR3 sequence: CASSLAGRASSYNEQFF. The DNA for the CDR3 is TGCGCCAGCAGCTTGGCGGGCAGGGCGAGCTCCTACAATGAGCAGTTCTTC.

CDR3 in DNA: TGTGCCAGCAGCCAAGATACGACTAGCGGGAGGTACGAGCAGTACTTC. Translated: CASSQDTTSGRYEQYF. The J gene is TRBJ2-7, the V gene TRBV3-1 (or the pseudogene TRBV3-2); 13 positions match TRBD2. The CDR3 contains 16 residues. V dropped 0 bases and J dropped 4; count of bases not matched to a gene: 3. Germline V lookup: CDR1 LGHDT, CDR2 YNNKEL (reference sequence).

The sample holds one count of this clone. The chain combines TRBV4-1 with TRBJ2-3; 9 nucleotides agree with TRBD1. Germline values: CDR1 MGHRA, CDR2 YSYEKL. The CDR3 spans 16 residues. The V segment lost 2 bases and the J segment 4 bases; nucleotides outside the gene matches: 7. The CDR3 nucleotides read TGCGCCAGCAGCCAATCCGGGACAGGGATAGCAGATACGCAGTATTTT. Translated: CASSQSGTGIADTQYF.

The chain combines TRBV18 with TRBJ2-1, with 9 bases lining up with TRBD2. Germline CDR1 reads KGHSH; CDR2 reads LQKENI. This CDR3 region has 17 residues. The ends lost 2 bases at V and 0 bases at J; junction bases unmatched: 5. CDR3 nucleotide sequence: TGTGCCAGCTCACCAATTAGCGGGAGTAGCTCCTACAATGAGCAGTTCTTC. Translated: CASSPISGSSSYNEQFF. The full variable domain, rest sourced from reference TRBV18 and TRBJ2-1, is NAGVMQNPRHLVRRRGQEARLRCSPMKGHSHVYWYRQLPEEGLKFMVYLQKENIIDESGMPKERFSAEFPKEGPSILRIQQVVRGDSAAYFCASSPISGSSSYNEQFFGPGTRLTVL.